Below, 9 T cell receptor beta chains from the same sample are listed, as sequenced in a study of blood T cell repertoires in COVID-19. TCRdb keeps only in-frame clones here, not all; method: immunoSEQ multiplex PCR. Seen here are 290,000 or so clones, 85% observed once, and the top ten hold approximately 5%. The sequenced sample was peripheral blood. The receptor set was obtained from a middle-aged man with active or convalescent COVID-19.

The chain has TRBV28 and TRBJ1-2; D remains unclear. This CDR3 region has 13 residues. Germline assignment: CDR1 MDHEN and CDR2 SYDVKM. Trimming took 2 bases from V and 4 from J, leaving 8 bases between them. Written as DNA, the CDR3 is TGTGCCAGCAGTTTAGGGCTATTCTATGGCTACACCTTC. Its translation: CASSLGLFYGYTF.

The V call is TRBV28, the J call TRBJ2-7; D is perhaps TRBD2 (5 bases). Per the germline V gene, CDR1 is MDHEN and CDR2 is SYDVKM. Trimming took 3 bases from V and 1 from J, leaving 13 bases between them. The CDR3 loop spans 15 amino acids. This CDR3 is CASSLAVGASYEQYF. CDR3 nucleotide sequence: TGTGCCAGCAGTTTGGCAGTGGGAGCGTCCTACGAGCAGTACTTC.

J is TRBJ2-3 and V is TRBV27, with 15 bases that match TRBD2. After removal of 7 bases from V and 0 bases from J, the junction contained 14 bases not matched to a gene. Germline CDR1 and CDR2: MNHEY and SMNVEV (reference sequence). This CDR3 region has 20 residues. CDR3 loop: CASILPGTSGGHGSTDTQYF. In DNA form, the CDR3 reads TGTGCCAGCATCCTACCTGGGACTAGCGGGGGGCACGGTAGCACAGATACGCAGTATTTT.

The CDR3 nucleotides are TGTGCCAGCAGATCACAGGGTCGCACTGAAGCTTTCTTT. Amino acids: CASRSQGRTEAFF. The chain combines TRBV6-5 with TRBJ1-1, with D perhaps TRBD1 (6 bases). From germline, CDR1 is MNHEY and CDR2 SVGAGI. This CDR3 spans 13 amino acids. The V end was cut by 6 bases, the J end by 4 bases, with 12 bases between.

The V call is TRBV7-3, the J call TRBJ1-1; 8 bases fit TRBD1. In germline, CDR1 is SGHTA, CDR2 FQGTGA. Trimming removed 5 bases from V and 1 base from J; junction bases left unmatched: 6. The CDR3 consists of 15 residues. Here the CDR3 DNA reads TGTGCCAGCAGCCCCCAGGGGGCCAGGAACACTGAAGCTTTCTTT. Residues: CASSPQGARNTEAFF.

The chain carries TRBV19 and TRBJ1-1, with TRBD1 as a possible D gene (5 bases). Trimming shortened V by 4 bases and J by 7 bases, and 13 bases separated the two germline ends. The germline V gene has CDR1 LNHDA and CDR2 SQIVND (reference sequence). There are 13 residues in the CDR3. Written as DNA, the CDR3 is TGTGCCAGTAGTAATGGGGGGGGTTTTGAAGCTTTCTTT. Residues: CASSNGGGFEAFF.

The chain combines TRBV11-2 with TRBJ1-2; 7 bases map to TRBD1. The V gene end was trimmed by 4 bases and the J gene end by 0 bases; junction bases not matched to a gene: 5. Germline-derived CDR1 and CDR2 are SGHAT and FQNNGV. CDR3 length equals 15 residues. The CDR3 nucleotides read TGTGCCAGCAGCTCCGTTCAGGGGGCTAACTATGGCTACACCTTC. This sequence encodes CASSSVQGANYGYTF.

This clone was recorded only once. The V gene is TRBV5-1, the J gene TRBJ1-1, with D unclear. The V gene's germline CDR1 is SGHRS and CDR2 YFSETQ. Trimming pared 0 bases from V and 0 bases from J, leaving 9 bases between. There are 15 residues in the CDR3. CDR3 in DNA: TGCGCCAGCAGCTTGGGGCCGAACGTGAACACTGAAGCTTTCTTT. Amino acids: CASSLGPNVNTEAFF.

This clone appeared a few times. The chain recombines TRBV2 with TRBJ2-2; 12 positions agree with TRBD2. In germline, CDR1 is SNHLY, CDR2 FYNNEI. The CDR3 is 15 residues long. The V gene end was trimmed by 7 bases and the J gene end by 6 bases; junction bases not matched to a gene: 6. The CDR3 DNA reads as TGTGCCAGCAACTCGGGACTAGCGGGCCCCGGGGAGCTGTTTTTT. It specifies CASNSGLAGPGELFF.